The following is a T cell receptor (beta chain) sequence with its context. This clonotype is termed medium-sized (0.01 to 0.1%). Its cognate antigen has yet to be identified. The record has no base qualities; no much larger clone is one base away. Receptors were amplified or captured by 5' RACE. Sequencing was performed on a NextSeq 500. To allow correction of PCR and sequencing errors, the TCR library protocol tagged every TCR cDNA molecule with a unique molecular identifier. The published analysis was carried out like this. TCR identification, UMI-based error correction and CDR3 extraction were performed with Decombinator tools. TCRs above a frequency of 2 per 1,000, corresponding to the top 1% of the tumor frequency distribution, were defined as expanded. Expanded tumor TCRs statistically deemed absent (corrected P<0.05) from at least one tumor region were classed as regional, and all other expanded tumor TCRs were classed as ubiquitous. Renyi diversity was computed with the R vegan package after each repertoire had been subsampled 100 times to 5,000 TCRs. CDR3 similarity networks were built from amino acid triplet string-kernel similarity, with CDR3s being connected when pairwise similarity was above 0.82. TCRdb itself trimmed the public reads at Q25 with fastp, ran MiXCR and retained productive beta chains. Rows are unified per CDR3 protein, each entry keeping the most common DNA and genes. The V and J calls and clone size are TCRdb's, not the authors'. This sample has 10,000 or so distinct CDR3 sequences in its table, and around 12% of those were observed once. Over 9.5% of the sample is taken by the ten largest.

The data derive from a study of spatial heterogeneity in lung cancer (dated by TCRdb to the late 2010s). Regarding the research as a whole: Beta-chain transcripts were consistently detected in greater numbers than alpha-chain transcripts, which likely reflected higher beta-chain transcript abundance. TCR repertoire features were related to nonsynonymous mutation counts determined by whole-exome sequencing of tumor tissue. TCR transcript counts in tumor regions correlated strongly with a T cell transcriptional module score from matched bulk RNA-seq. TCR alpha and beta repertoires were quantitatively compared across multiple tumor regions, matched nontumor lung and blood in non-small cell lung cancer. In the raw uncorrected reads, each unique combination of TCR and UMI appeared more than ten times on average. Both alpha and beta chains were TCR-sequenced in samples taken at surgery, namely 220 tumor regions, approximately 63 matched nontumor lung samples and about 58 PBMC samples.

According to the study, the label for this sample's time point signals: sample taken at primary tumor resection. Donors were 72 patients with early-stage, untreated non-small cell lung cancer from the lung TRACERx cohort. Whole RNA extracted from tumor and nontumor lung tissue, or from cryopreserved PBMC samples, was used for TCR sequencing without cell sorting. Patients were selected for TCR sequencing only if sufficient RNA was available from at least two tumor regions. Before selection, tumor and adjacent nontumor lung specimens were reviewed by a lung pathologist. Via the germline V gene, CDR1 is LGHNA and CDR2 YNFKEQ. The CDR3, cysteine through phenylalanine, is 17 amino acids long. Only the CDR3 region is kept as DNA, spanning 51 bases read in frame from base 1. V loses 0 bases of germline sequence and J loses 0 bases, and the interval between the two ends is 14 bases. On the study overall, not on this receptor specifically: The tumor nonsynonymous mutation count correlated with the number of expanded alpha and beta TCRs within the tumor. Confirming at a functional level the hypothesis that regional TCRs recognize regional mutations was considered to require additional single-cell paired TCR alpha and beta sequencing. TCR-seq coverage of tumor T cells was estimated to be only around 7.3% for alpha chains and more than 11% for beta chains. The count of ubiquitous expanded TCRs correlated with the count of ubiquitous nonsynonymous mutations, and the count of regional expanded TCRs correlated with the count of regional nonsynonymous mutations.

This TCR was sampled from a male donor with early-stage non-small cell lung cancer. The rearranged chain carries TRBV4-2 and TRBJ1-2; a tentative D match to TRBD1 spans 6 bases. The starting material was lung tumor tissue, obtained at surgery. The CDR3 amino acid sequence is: CASSQDLRGKSNYGYTF. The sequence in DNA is TGTGCCAGCAGCCAAGATCTTAGGGGGAAATCTAACTATGGCTACACCTTC.